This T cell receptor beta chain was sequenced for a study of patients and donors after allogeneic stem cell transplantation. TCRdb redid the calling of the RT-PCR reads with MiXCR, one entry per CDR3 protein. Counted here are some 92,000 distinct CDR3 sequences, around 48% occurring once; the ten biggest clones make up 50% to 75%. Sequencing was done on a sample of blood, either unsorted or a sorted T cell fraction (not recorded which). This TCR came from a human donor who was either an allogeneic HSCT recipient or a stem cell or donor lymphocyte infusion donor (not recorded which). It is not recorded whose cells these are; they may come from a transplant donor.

CDR3 in DNA: TGTGCCAGCAGCGTACAGGGTCCGGAGCCCCAGCATTTT. Its protein is CASSVQGPEPQHF. J is TRBJ1-5 and V is TRBV6-6; a possible D gene is TRBD1 (6 bases). CDR3 length: 13 residues. Germline V gives CDR1 MNHNY, CDR2 SVGAGI (reference sequence). V lost 6 bases to trimming and J lost 8 bases, with 14 bases between them.